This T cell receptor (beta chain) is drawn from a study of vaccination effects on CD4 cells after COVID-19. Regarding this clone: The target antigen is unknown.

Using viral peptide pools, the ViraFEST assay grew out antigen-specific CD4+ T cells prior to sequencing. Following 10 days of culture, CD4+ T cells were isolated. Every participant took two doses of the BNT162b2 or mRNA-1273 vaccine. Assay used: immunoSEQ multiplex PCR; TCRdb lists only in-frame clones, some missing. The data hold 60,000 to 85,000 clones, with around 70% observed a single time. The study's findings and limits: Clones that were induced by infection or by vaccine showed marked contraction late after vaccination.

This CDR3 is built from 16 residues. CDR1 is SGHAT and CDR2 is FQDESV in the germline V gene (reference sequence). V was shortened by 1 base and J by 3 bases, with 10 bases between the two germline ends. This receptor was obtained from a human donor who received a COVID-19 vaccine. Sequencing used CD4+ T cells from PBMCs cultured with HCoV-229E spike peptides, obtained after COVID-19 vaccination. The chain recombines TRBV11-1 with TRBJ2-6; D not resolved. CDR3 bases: TGTGCCAGCAGCTTAGACACGGGTGGTGGGGCCAACGTCCTGACTTTC. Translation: CASSLDTGGGANVLTF.